What follows is one T cell receptor (beta chain) and its context. Its cognate antigen is unknown. Possible read error: a much larger clone is one base away. The data originate from a study of blood T cells in healthy people across ages. General observations from the study: The long-lived group displayed more naive CD4+ cells, plus higher diversity, than the aged donors did. The unsorted PBMCs prevented any conclusive comparison of naive versus antigen-experienced cells. The diversity estimates, figures obtained from one million T cells, were considered underestimates.

Combining a sample-barcoded 5' primer with a J-beta primer mix, a second PCR ran for roughly 7 to 11 cycles. In TCRdb, the 5' RACE reads were re-called with MiXCR into one record per CDR3 protein. The sample gives fewer than 800,000 distinct CDR3 sequences, approximately 30% of which show up once; 15% to 17% is in the top ten. The sequenced material came from blood. The TCR sequence derives from a woman aged 80 or over in good health.

The CDR3 is CAGSLTVGFGSGNEQFF. DNA for the CDR3: TGTGCCGGCAGCTTAACGGTGGGATTTGGTTCGGGGAATGAGCAGTTCTTC. The chain links TRBV11-2 to TRBJ2-1; tentatively, D is TRBD2 (5 bases). The CDR3 has 17 amino acids. Looked up from germline, CDR1 is SGHAT and CDR2 is FQNNGV.